Listed below are T cell receptor beta chains from one sample, sequenced in a study of CD8 T cells in Susac syndrome. TCRdb recomputed calls from the immunoSEQ multiplex PCR reads with MiXCR, one row per CDR3 protein. The sample lists 300,000 to 350,000 distinct CDR3 sequences; about 91% were seen once. Sequenced input: CD4+ T cells from PBMCs. The source of these receptors is a human donor with multiple sclerosis. Each CDR3 is given with its conserved first and last residue. The order of the fields is CDR3 length, clone size, D gene, J gene, V gene, CDR3 protein, CDR3 DNA. The D gene is left open where the match is weak. For some rows the clone size is stated as once, few or many, or as a class when expanded; others skip it.

cdr3_length: 13
clone_size: -
d_call: -
j_call: TRBJ2-3
v_call: TRBV2
cdr3_aa: CASSFRVADTQYF
cdr3_nt: TGTGCCAGCAGCTTTCGTGTCGCAGATACGCAGTATTTT

cdr3_length: 14
clone_size: once
d_call: TRBD1
j_call: TRBJ1-1
v_call: TRBV19
cdr3_aa: CASTRMGQGPEAFF
cdr3_nt: TGTGCCAGTACCCGCATGGGACAGGGCCCTGAAGCTTTCTTT

cdr3_length: 13
clone_size: -
d_call: -
j_call: TRBJ1-3
v_call: TRBV4-1
cdr3_aa: CASSRPGANTIYF
cdr3_nt: TGCGCCAGCAGCCGCCCAGGGGCGAACACCATATATTTT

cdr3_length: 13
clone_size: once
d_call: -
j_call: TRBJ2-3
v_call: TRBV12-3/TRBV12-4
cdr3_aa: CASAQQDADTQYF
cdr3_nt: TGTGCCAGCGCCCAACAGGACGCAGATACGCAGTATTTT

cdr3_length: 15
clone_size: -
d_call: TRBD2
j_call: TRBJ2-1
v_call: TRBV7-9
cdr3_aa: CASSFGTSGKDEQFF
cdr3_nt: TGTGCCAGCAGCTTTGGGACTAGCGGGAAGGATGAGCAGTTCTTC

cdr3_length: 15
clone_size: once
d_call: TRBD1
j_call: TRBJ2-3
v_call: TRBV2
cdr3_aa: CASSRQGTVTDTQYF
cdr3_nt: TGTGCCAGCAGTAGACAGGGTACTGTTACAGATACGCAGTATTTT

cdr3_length: 16
clone_size: -
d_call: -
j_call: TRBJ2-3
v_call: TRBV4-2
cdr3_aa: CASSQEPGSGTDTQYF
cdr3_nt: TGTGCCAGCAGCCAAGAACCGGGTTCGGGCACAGATACGCAGTATTTT

cdr3_length: 15
clone_size: -
d_call: -
j_call: TRBJ1-1
v_call: TRBV7-9
cdr3_aa: CASSPDWAGNTEAFF
cdr3_nt: TGTGCCAGCAGTCCCGACTGGGCCGGGAACACTGAAGCTTTCTTT

cdr3_length: 13
clone_size: -
d_call: -
j_call: TRBJ2-3
v_call: TRBV4-3
cdr3_aa: CASSQEGRGTQYF
cdr3_nt: TGCGCCAGCAGCCAAGAGGGACGGGGTACGCAGTATTTT

cdr3_length: 16
clone_size: -
d_call: TRBD1
j_call: TRBJ1-6
v_call: TRBV20-1
cdr3_aa: CSAREGGGQDNSPLHF
cdr3_nt: TGCAGTGCTAGAGAAGGAGGGGGACAGGATAATTCACCCCTCCACTTT

cdr3_length: 11
clone_size: -
d_call: -
j_call: TRBJ2-2
v_call: TRBV12-3/TRBV12-4
cdr3_aa: CASSFSGELFF
cdr3_nt: TGTGCCAGCAGTTTTTCCGGGGAGCTGTTTTTT

cdr3_length: 14
clone_size: -
d_call: TRBD1
j_call: TRBJ2-5
v_call: TRBV27
cdr3_aa: CASSRDRVDETQYF
cdr3_nt: TGTGCCAGCAGCCGGGACAGGGTGGATGAGACCCAGTACTTC

cdr3_length: 13
clone_size: -
d_call: -
j_call: TRBJ1-1
v_call: TRBV30
cdr3_aa: CAWSPSFNTEAFF
cdr3_nt: TGTGCCTGGTCTCCCTCCTTCAACACTGAAGCTTTCTTT

cdr3_length: 15
clone_size: -
d_call: -
j_call: TRBJ1-1
v_call: TRBV3-1
cdr3_aa: CASSQNPDPGTEAFF
cdr3_nt: TGTGCCAGCAGCCAAAACCCGGACCCTGGGACTGAAGCTTTCTTT

cdr3_length: 13
clone_size: -
d_call: -
j_call: TRBJ1-1
v_call: TRBV12-3/TRBV12-4
cdr3_aa: CASRVQGYTEAFF
cdr3_nt: TGTGCCAGCAGGGTACAGGGTTACACTGAAGCTTTCTTT

cdr3_length: 14
clone_size: -
d_call: -
j_call: TRBJ2-6
v_call: TRBV20-1
cdr3_aa: CSALPGSGANVLTF
cdr3_nt: TGCAGTGCCCTCCCCGGCTCTGGGGCCAACGTCCTGACTTTC

cdr3_length: 18
clone_size: -
d_call: TRBD2
j_call: TRBJ2-3
v_call: TRBV30
cdr3_aa: CAWSAGLAGGRTADTQYF
cdr3_nt: TGTGCCTGGAGTGCCGGACTAGCGGGGGGCCGGACGGCAGATACGCAGTATTTT

cdr3_length: 15
clone_size: -
d_call: -
j_call: TRBJ2-7
v_call: TRBV6-2/TRBV6-3
cdr3_aa: CASSYHGDGPTSSRF
cdr3_nt: TGTGCCAGCAGTTACCACGGCGACGGGCCTACGAGCAGTCGCTTC

cdr3_length: 14
clone_size: -
d_call: TRBD1
j_call: TRBJ2-2
v_call: TRBV20-1
cdr3_aa: CSARWARGHGELFF
cdr3_nt: TGCAGTGCTAGATGGGCCAGGGGGCACGGGGAGCTGTTTTTT

cdr3_length: 15
clone_size: once
d_call: TRBD2
j_call: TRBJ2-1
v_call: TRBV7-3
cdr3_aa: CASSSGTSGHNEQFF
cdr3_nt: TGTGCCAGCAGCTCCGGGACTAGCGGTCACAATGAGCAGTTCTTC

cdr3_length: 16
clone_size: -
d_call: TRBD1
j_call: TRBJ2-3
v_call: TRBV12-3/TRBV12-4
cdr3_aa: CASRPTGGRWTDTQYF
cdr3_nt: TGTGCCAGCAGGCCCACAGGGGGCAGGTGGACAGATACGCAGTATTTT

cdr3_length: 15
clone_size: -
d_call: TRBD2
j_call: TRBJ2-3
v_call: TRBV12-3/TRBV12-4
cdr3_aa: CASSGTSGFTDTQYF
cdr3_nt: TGTGCCAGCAGTGGGACTAGCGGGTTCACAGATACGCAGTATTTT

cdr3_length: 15
clone_size: -
d_call: -
j_call: TRBJ2-2
v_call: TRBV7-3
cdr3_aa: CASSQEGLLTGELFF
cdr3_nt: TGTGCCAGCAGCCAAGAGGGACTTCTCACCGGGGAGCTGTTTTTT

cdr3_length: 14
clone_size: -
d_call: -
j_call: TRBJ2-5
v_call: TRBV12-3/TRBV12-4
cdr3_aa: CASSFLQWQETQYF
cdr3_nt: TGTGCCAGCAGTTTCCTCCAATGGCAAGAGACCCAGTACTTC

cdr3_length: 15
clone_size: -
d_call: TRBD1
j_call: TRBJ1-3
v_call: TRBV12-3/TRBV12-4
cdr3_aa: CASRTHRGLGNTIYF
cdr3_nt: TGTGCCAGCAGAACGCACAGGGGCCTGGGGAACACCATATATTTT

cdr3_length: 15
clone_size: -
d_call: -
j_call: TRBJ2-5
v_call: TRBV14
cdr3_aa: CASSQVSGQRKTQYF
cdr3_nt: TGTGCCAGCAGCCAAGTCAGCGGACAGCGGAAGACCCAGTACTTC

cdr3_length: 16
clone_size: -
d_call: -
j_call: TRBJ2-2
v_call: TRBV18
cdr3_aa: CASSPRAGANTGELFF
cdr3_nt: TGTGCCAGCTCACCACGGGCCGGTGCGAACACCGGGGAGCTGTTTTTT

cdr3_length: 14
clone_size: -
d_call: -
j_call: TRBJ2-5
v_call: TRBV12-3/TRBV12-4
cdr3_aa: CASSSLTRRETQYF
cdr3_nt: TGTGCCAGCAGTTCATTGACCCGCCGGGAGACCCAGTACTTC

cdr3_length: 15
clone_size: -
d_call: -
j_call: TRBJ2-5
v_call: TRBV2
cdr3_aa: CASSGLTGPQETQYF
cdr3_nt: TGTGCCAGCAGCGGACTGACGGGCCCGCAAGAGACCCAGTACTTC

cdr3_length: 15
clone_size: -
d_call: -
j_call: TRBJ2-5
v_call: TRBV7-2
cdr3_aa: CASSLSSVYQETQYF
cdr3_nt: TGTGCCAGCAGCTTATCCTCAGTGTACCAAGAGACCCAGTACTTC

cdr3_length: 16
clone_size: -
d_call: -
j_call: TRBJ2-1
v_call: TRBV20-1
cdr3_aa: CSARDQGTILYNEQFF
cdr3_nt: TGCAGTGCTAGAGATCAAGGGACCATCCTTTACAATGAGCAGTTCTTC

cdr3_length: 14
clone_size: -
d_call: -
j_call: TRBJ2-7
v_call: TRBV18
cdr3_aa: CASSPPTRGYEQYF
cdr3_nt: TGTGCCAGCTCACCACCGACCAGGGGCTACGAGCAGTACTTC

cdr3_length: 14
clone_size: -
d_call: TRBD1
j_call: TRBJ2-5
v_call: TRBV7-9
cdr3_aa: CASSPGQAAETQYF
cdr3_nt: TGTGCCAGCAGCCCGGGACAGGCGGCAGAGACCCAGTACTTC

cdr3_length: 14
clone_size: -
d_call: TRBD1
j_call: TRBJ1-1
v_call: TRBV11-1
cdr3_aa: CASSFRTGGAEAFF
cdr3_nt: TGTGCCAGCAGCTTCCGGACAGGGGGGGCTGAAGCTTTCTTT